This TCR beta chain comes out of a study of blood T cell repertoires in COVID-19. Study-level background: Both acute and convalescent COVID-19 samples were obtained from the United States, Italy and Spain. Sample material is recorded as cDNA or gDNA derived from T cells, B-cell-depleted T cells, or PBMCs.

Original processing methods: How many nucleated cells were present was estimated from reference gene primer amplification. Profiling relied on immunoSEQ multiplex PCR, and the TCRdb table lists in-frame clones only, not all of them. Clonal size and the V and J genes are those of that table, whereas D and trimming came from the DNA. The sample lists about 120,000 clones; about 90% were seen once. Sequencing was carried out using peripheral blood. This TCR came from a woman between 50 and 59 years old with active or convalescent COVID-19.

This chain's CDR3 is CASSMSTGGAWNEQFF. The CDR3 coding sequence is TGTGCCAGTAGTATGAGTACGGGAGGGGCATGGAATGAGCAGTTCTTC. The chain combines TRBV19 with TRBJ2-1; 8 bases are a match to TRBD2. This CDR3 has 16 amino acids. The V gene's germline CDR1 is LNHDA and CDR2 SQIVND (reference sequence). The J segment lost 7 bases and the V segment lost 3 bases, leaving 11 bases of the junction unmatched.